This T cell receptor beta chain is from a study of Ad26.COV2.S vaccination and SARS-CoV-2 variants. About the study: Sample donor was a member of the COV1001 Ad26.COV2.S trial arm. Administration of Ad26.COV2.S was intramuscular, either once or twice 56 days apart. Findings and limits, study-wide: TCR breadth and depth estimates may have understated total T cell responses. Spike-specific TCR breadth in vaccine recipients exceeded that seen in placebo recipients.

Worth noting for this clone: Its antigen is undetermined.

Profiled with immunoSEQ multiplex PCR; TCRdb holds only in-frame clones, not every one. The sample carries 500,000 or so clones, 89% recorded once. With 5 bases clipped from V and 0 bases from J, the junction kept 16 bases outside the gene matches. CDR1 is PRHDT, CDR2 FYEKMQ, per germline (reference sequence). CDR3 length: 19 residues. This sample's treatment: around 19 received Ad26.COV2.S at low or high dose, single or two shots; about 5 received placebo; per-sample allocation not given. The samples were gathered on day 63 after the first injection of vaccine or placebo. The clonotype originates from a person aged 18-60 years who received the Ad26.COV2.S COVID-19 vaccine or a placebo. This specimen consisted of peripheral blood, obtained in a trial of Ad26.COV2.S vaccine versus placebo. The chain carries TRBV13 and TRBJ2-4; TRBD2 matches at 7 bases. The CDR3, as DNA: TGTGCCAGCAGCCTCCGCCAAGGGAGGGAAAAACTAGCCAAAAACATTCAGTACTTC. It codes for CASSLRQGREKLAKNIQYF.